Listed below are T cell receptor beta chains from one sample, sequenced in a study of post-analysis software for immune sequencing data. Each CDR3 protein is one row after TCRdb ran MiXCR on the PCR reads. This sample has around 710,000 distinct CDR3 sequences; more than 45% occur once, and the top ten carry roughly 4.9%. The sequenced material came from blood. The receptor source for this set is a girl aged 10 to 17 with multiple sclerosis. Each CDR3 is given with its conserved first and last residue. The D gene is left open where the match is weak. The listing skips clone size in some rows; elsewhere it reads once, few, many or a size class.

D gene	clone size	V gene	J gene	CDR3 protein	CDR3 DNA
.	few	TRBV7-8	TRBJ2-6	CASSPPLGYGANVLTF	TGTGCCAGCAGCCCCCCGCTAGGGTACGGGGCCAACGTCCTGACTTTC
TRBD2	.	TRBV20-1	TRBJ2-3	CSAPLAASTDTQYF	TGCAGTGCCCCGCTAGCGGCTAGCACAGATACGCAGTATTTT
.	.	TRBV20-1	TRBJ1-5	CSARVQGMAQHF	TGCAGTGCTAGAGTCCAGGGGATGGCCCAGCATTTT
.	.	TRBV14	TRBJ1-2	CASSQLPGLIGYTF	TGTGCCAGCAGCCAATTACCGGGATTAATTGGCTACACCTTC
.	few	TRBV6-2/TRBV6-3	TRBJ2-7	CASSYDTNSYEQYF	TGTGCCAGCAGTTACGACACCAACTCCTACGAGCAGTACTTC
.	few	TRBV10-3	TRBJ2-4	CAISDGMAKNIQYF	TGTGCCATCAGTGATGGGATGGCCAAAAACATTCAGTACTTC
.	.	TRBV11-2	TRBJ2-1	CASSLRLGGAYNEQFF	TGTGCCAGCAGCTTACGACTGGGGGGAGCTTACAATGAGCAGTTCTTC
.	.	TRBV24-1	TRBJ2-7	CATSAGHSYEQYF	TGTGCCACCAGCGCAGGACATTCCTACGAGCAGTACTTC
TRBD1	few	TRBV7-9	TRBJ1-1	CASSPGTASEAFF	TGTGCCAGCAGCCCGGGGACAGCGAGTGAAGCTTTCTTT
.	.	TRBV20-1	TRBJ2-7	CSAGDTHYEQYF	TGCAGTGCTGGGGACACTCACTACGAGCAGTACTTC
TRBD2	.	TRBV20-1	TRBJ2-1	CSAVAGGTNEQFF	TGCAGTGCCGTAGCGGGAGGGACAAATGAGCAGTTCTTC
.	.	TRBV28	TRBJ1-2	CASSPWGAVDYGYTF	TGTGCCAGCAGCCCGTGGGGGGCCGTCGACTATGGCTACACCTTC
.	.	TRBV29-1	TRBJ2-5	CSVDSGQGAETQYF	TGCAGCGTTGATTCGGGACAAGGCGCGGAGACCCAGTACTTC
TRBD1	few	TRBV15	TRBJ2-5	CATSTLYRTGDQETQYF	TGTGCCACCAGCACCTTATATCGGACAGGGGACCAAGAGACCCAGTACTTC
TRBD1	.	TRBV6-1	TRBJ2-7	CATDRGLNEQYF	TGTGCCACCGACAGGGGGCTCAACGAGCAGTACTTC
TRBD2	.	TRBV29-1	TRBJ2-7	CSVKTSAQYEQYF	TGCAGCGTTAAAACTAGCGCGCAATACGAGCAGTACTTC
.	.	TRBV18	TRBJ1-2	CASSRDRGYTF	TGTGCCAGCTCCCGTGATAGGGGCTACACCTTC
TRBD2	few	TRBV20-1	TRBJ2-3	CSARAPGLDSPPDTQYF	TGCAGTGCTAGAGCTCCGGGACTAGACTCCCCCCCAGATACGCAGTATTTT
TRBD1	.	TRBV6-6	TRBJ1-2	CASSYSKAGGYGYTF	TGTGCCAGCAGTTACTCGAAGGCAGGGGGCTATGGCTACACCTTC
.	.	TRBV20-1	TRBJ1-5	CSAKQTSNQPQHF	TGCAGTGCTAAACAGACAAGCAATCAGCCCCAGCATTTT
TRBD1	.	TRBV12-3/TRBV12-4	TRBJ1-6	CASSFGDRGSPLHF	TGTGCCAGCAGTTTTGGGGACAGAGGTTCACCCCTCCACTTT
TRBD2	.	TRBV2	TRBJ2-7	CASSETRAGVGYEQYF	TGTGCCAGCAGTGAAACCCGAGCGGGAGTGGGTTACGAGCAGTACTTC
.	.	TRBV7-9	TRBJ1-2	CASSFPESYGYTF	TGTGCCAGCAGCTTCCCGGAATCCTATGGCTACACCTTC
TRBD2	.	TRBV20-1	TRBJ2-1	CSARVLADSYNEQFF	TGCAGTGCTAGAGTACTAGCGGACTCCTACAATGAGCAGTTCTTC
.	few	TRBV6-5	TRBJ1-2	CASSPLPDRPIYGYTF	TGTGCCAGCAGTCCTCTCCCCGACAGGCCCATCTATGGCTACACCTTC
TRBD2	.	TRBV7-2	TRBJ2-1	CASSLRVLALAGVEQFF	TGTGCCAGCAGCTTAAGGGTCTTAGCACTAGCGGGAGTTGAGCAGTTCTTC
TRBD1	few	TRBV28	TRBJ2-7	CASSLWGSGGSRDNEQYF	TGTGCCAGCAGTTTATGGGGGTCAGGGGGTTCTAGAGACAATGAGCAGTACTTC
.	few	TRBV27	TRBJ1-4	CASSYLGGQGEKLFF	TGTGCCAGCAGCTACCTCGGGGGCCAAGGTGAAAAACTGTTTTTT
.	few	TRBV15	TRBJ2-3	CATGRRSPDTQYF	TGTGCCACCGGAAGACGGAGTCCAGATACGCAGTATTTT
TRBD2	.	TRBV28	TRBJ2-3	CASFASGRPYPTDTQYF	TGTGCCAGCTTTGCTAGCGGGAGGCCATATCCCACAGATACGCAGTATTTT
TRBD1	.	TRBV24-1	TRBJ2-3	CATSPGQGIETQYF	TGTGCCACCAGTCCAGGACAGGGGATTGAAACGCAGTATTTT
.	.	TRBV30	TRBJ1-2	CAWTEMGYGGYTF	TGTGCCTGGACAGAGATGGGATATGGGGGCTACACCTTC
.	.	TRBV6-5	TRBJ2-1	CASSKGGGSPYNEQFF	TGTGCCAGCAGTAAGGGGGGCGGGAGCCCCTACAATGAGCAGTTCTTC
TRBD2	few	TRBV7-3	TRBJ2-5	CASSFTGGETRYF	TGTGCCAGCAGCTTTACGGGAGGAGAGACCCGGTACTTC
.	few	TRBV7-2	TRBJ2-5	CASSFGVGGETQYF	TGTGCCAGCAGCTTTGGTGTCGGAGGGGAGACCCAGTACTTC
TRBD2	few	TRBV10-3	TRBJ2-7	CAISVGAGGPYEQYF	TGTGCCATCAGTGTCGGTGCGGGAGGGCCCTACGAGCAGTACTTC
TRBD1	few	TRBV12-3/TRBV12-4	TRBJ1-6	CASSLDAAGGSPLHF	TGTGCCAGCAGTTTAGATGCGGCAGGGGGATCACCCCTCCACTTT
.	.	TRBV6-1	TRBJ2-1	CASSKDWDNYNEQFF	TGTGCCAGCAGCAAGGACTGGGACAACTACAATGAGCAGTTCTTC
TRBD1	few	TRBV7-8	TRBJ2-5	CASSLGDRGETQYF	TGTGCCAGCAGCTTAGGGGACAGGGGGGAGACCCAGTACTTC
.	.	TRBV6-2/TRBV6-3	TRBJ2-7	CASSWGTDATYEQYF	TGTGCCAGCAGTTGGGGGACGGATGCAACCTACGAGCAGTACTTC